The 3 T cell receptor beta chains reported below all come from one sample, sequenced in a study of T cell responses to AZD1222 COVID-19 vaccine. The method was immunoSEQ multiplex PCR; TCRdb's version includes in-frame clones alone and lacks a portion of them. The sample lists about 180,000 clones; just over 90% were seen once. Here the sequenced sample was peripheral blood, taken on day 0 of AZD1222 vaccination. The origin of the receptors is an adult in good health.

The chain links TRBV6-2 or TRBV6-3 to TRBJ2-7; TRBD2 is a possible D gene (5 bases). This CDR3 comprises 12 residues. Germline-derived CDR1 and CDR2 are MNHEY and SVGEGT. V was cut by 2 bases and J by 3 bases, with 5 bases left in between. CDR3 sequence reads: CASSYGLYEQYF. In nucleotides, the CDR3 is TGTGCCAGCAGTTACGGACTCTACGAGCAGTACTTC.

This chain connects TRBV20-1 to TRBJ2-7; possibly TRBD1 for D (6 bases). This CDR3 has 13 amino acids. From germline, CDR1 is DFQATT and CDR2 SNEGSKA (reference sequence). V was cut by 3 bases and J by 4 bases, with 13 bases left in between. DNA for the CDR3: TGCAGTGCTAGTATGGGGGCAGGGTACGAGCAGTACTTC. It yields the protein CSASMGAGYEQYF.

The chain carries TRBV19 and TRBJ1-2; possibly TRBD1 for D (5 bases). Germline CDR1 LNHDA, CDR2 SQIVND (reference sequence). The CDR3 has 12 amino acids. With 9 bases removed from V and 5 bases from J, the gap between germline ends came to 13 bases. The DNA for the CDR3 is TGTGCCAGCTCAACCGGGGGGTATGGCTACACCTTC. This gives the protein CASSTGGYGYTF.